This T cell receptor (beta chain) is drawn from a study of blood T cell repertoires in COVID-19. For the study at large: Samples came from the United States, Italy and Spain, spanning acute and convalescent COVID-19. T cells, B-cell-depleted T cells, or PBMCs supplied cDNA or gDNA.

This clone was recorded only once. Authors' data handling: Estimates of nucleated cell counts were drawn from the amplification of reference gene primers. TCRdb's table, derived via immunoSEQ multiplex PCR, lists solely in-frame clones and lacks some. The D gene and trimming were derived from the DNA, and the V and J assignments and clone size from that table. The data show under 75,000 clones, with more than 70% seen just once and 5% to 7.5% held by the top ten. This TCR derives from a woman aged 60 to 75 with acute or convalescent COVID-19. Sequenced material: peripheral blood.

The CDR3 coding sequence is TGTGCCAGCAGCGTAGGGGACATCGCTAACTATGGCTACACCTTC. It translates to CASSVGDIANYGYTF. The rearrangement links TRBV9 to TRBJ1-2; a possible D gene is TRBD1 (6 bases). CDR1 and CDR2 from the germline V gene are SGDLS and YYNGEE. The CDR3 length is 15 residues. V was trimmed by 0 bases and J by 0 bases, leaving 9 bases between them. Full variable domain (outside the CDR3, taken from reference TRBV9 and TRBJ1-2): DSGVTQTPKHLITATGQRVTLRCSPRSGDLSVYWYQQSLDQGLQFLIQYYNGEERAKGNILERFSAQQFPDLHSELNLSSLELGDSALYFCASSVGDIANYGYTFGSGTRLTVV.